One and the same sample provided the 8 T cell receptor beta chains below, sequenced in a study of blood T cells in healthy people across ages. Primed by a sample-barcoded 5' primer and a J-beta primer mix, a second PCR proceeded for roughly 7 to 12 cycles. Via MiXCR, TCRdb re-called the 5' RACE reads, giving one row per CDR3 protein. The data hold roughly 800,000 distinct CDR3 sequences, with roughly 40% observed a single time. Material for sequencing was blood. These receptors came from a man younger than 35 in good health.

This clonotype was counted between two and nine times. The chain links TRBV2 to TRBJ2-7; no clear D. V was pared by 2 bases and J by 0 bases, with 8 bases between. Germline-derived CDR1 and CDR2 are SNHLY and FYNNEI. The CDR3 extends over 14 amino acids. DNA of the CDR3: TGTGCCAGCAGTGAATTCCTAAGCTCCTACGAGCAGTACTTC. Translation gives CASSEFLSSYEQYF.

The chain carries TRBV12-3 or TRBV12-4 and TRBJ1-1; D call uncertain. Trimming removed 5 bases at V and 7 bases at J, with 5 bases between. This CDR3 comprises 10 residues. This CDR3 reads CASSPIEAFF. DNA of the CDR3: TGTGCCAGCAGTCCGATTGAAGCTTTCTTT.

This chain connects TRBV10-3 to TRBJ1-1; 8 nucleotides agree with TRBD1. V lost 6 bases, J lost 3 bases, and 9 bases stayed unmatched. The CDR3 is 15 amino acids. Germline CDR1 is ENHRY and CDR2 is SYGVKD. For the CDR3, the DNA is TGTGCCATCAGGGGACAGGTGGTGGGGGACACTGAAGCTTTCTTT. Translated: CAIRGQVVGDTEAFF.

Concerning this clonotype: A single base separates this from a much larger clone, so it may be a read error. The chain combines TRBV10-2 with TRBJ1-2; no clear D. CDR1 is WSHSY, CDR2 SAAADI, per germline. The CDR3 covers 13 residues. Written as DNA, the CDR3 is TGCGCCAACAGTGAGAGAGAACGGGGTGGCTACACCTTC. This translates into CANSERERGGYTF.

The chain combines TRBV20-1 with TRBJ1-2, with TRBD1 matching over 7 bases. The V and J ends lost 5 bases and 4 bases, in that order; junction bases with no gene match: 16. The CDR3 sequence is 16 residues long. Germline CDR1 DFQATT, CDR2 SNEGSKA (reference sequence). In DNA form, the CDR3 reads TGCAGTGCTCCTGGTCGGAAAAACAGGGGAGCCTATGGCTACACCTTC. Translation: CSAPGRKNRGAYGYTF.

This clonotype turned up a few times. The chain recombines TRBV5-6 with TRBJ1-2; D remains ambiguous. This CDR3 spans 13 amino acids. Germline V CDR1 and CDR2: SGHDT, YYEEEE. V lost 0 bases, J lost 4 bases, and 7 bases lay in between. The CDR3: CASSLEVSYGYTF. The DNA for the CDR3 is TGTGCCAGCAGCTTGGAAGTTAGCTATGGCTACACCTTC.

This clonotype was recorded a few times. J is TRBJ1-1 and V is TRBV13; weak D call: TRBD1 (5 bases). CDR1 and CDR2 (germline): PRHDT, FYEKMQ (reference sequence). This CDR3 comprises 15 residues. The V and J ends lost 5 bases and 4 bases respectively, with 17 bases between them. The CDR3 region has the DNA TGTGCCAGCAGCCACTATCTACGGGGCCTCACTGAAGCTTTCTTT. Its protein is CASSHYLRGLTEAFF. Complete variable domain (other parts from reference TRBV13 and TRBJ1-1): AAGVIQSPRHLIKEKRETATLKCYPIPRHDTVYWYQQGPGQDPQFLISFYEKMQSDKGSIPDRFSAQQFSDYHSELNMSSLELGDSALYFCASSHYLRGLTEAFFGQGTRLTVV.

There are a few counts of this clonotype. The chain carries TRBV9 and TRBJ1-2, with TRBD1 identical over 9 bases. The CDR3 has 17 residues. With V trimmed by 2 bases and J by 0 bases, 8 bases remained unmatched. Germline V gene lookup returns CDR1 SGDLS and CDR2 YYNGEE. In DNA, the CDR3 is TGTGCCAGCAGCGTCGGACAGGGGCCTCAGGCTAACTATGGCTACACCTTC. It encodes CASSVGQGPQANYGYTF.